What follows are 14 T cell receptor beta chains derived from one specimen sequenced in a study of T-cell memory formation after mild COVID-19. Each CDR3 protein gets one entry after TCRdb re-called the 5' RACE reads with MiXCR. The table includes approximately 400,000 distinct CDR3 sequences, approximately 25% detected once. Source material: PBMCs or a T cell subset sorted from them (not recorded which). These receptors all stem from an adult woman who had mild COVID-19 (a few samples of this study predate the infection). Cell type and time point are not known.

The chain employs TRBV4-1 and TRBJ1-1; D not certain. The CDR3 totals 13 residues. Trimming left V 3 bases short and J 1 base short, with 6 bases between. CDR1 and CDR2 from the germline V gene are MGHRA and YSYEKL. CDR3 protein: CASSQSANTEAFF. The CDR3 nucleotides are TGCGCCAGCAGCCAGTCCGCGAACACTGAAGCTTTCTTT.

This sequence joins TRBV7-8 and TRBJ2-5; no clear D. With 5 bases removed from V and 5 bases from J, the gap between germline ends came to 12 bases. The germline gives CDR1 SGHVS, CDR2 FQNEAQ. The CDR3 covers 13 residues. The CDR3 sequence: CASSRLTSETQYF. The DNA for the CDR3 is TGTGCCAGCAGCCGCCTTACGAGTGAGACCCAGTACTTC.

This clonotype was found a few times. The chain has TRBV12-3 or TRBV12-4 and TRBJ2-7; D is perhaps TRBD1 (6 bases). This CDR3 comprises 14 residues. The V end was cut by 4 bases, the J end by 4 bases, with 14 bases between. CDR3 bases: TGTGCCAGCAGTTCCACTTGGACAGCTTACGAGCAGTACTTC. Translating it yields CASSSTWTAYEQYF.

This clonotype was detected only a few times. The V call is TRBV15, the J call TRBJ2-2; 9 nucleotides align to TRBD2. Looked up from germline, CDR1 is LNHNV and CDR2 is YYDKDF (reference sequence). The V gene end was trimmed by 1 base and the J gene end by 8 bases; junction bases not matched to a gene: 8. The CDR3 has 16 amino acids. The CDR3 sequence is CATSRGQREVAGELFF. CDR3 bases: TGTGCCACCAGCAGAGGACAGCGGGAGGTAGCGGGGGAGCTGTTTTTT.

This clonotype has just a few counts. The chain couples TRBV12-3 or TRBV12-4 to TRBJ2-3; weak D call: TRBD2 (5 bases). Trimming took off 5 bases at V and 8 bases at J, with 11 bases between the two ends. This CDR3 region has 12 residues. The CDR3 is CASSESGLTQYF. CDR3 nucleotide sequence: TGTGCCAGCAGTGAAAGTGGACTTACGCAGTATTTT.

The V and J genes are TRBV27 and TRBJ1-5, with 7 bases that match TRBD1. V lost 6 bases, J lost 4 bases, and 9 bases stayed unmatched. The CDR3 covers 15 residues. CDR1 and CDR2 (germline): MNHEY, SMNVEV (reference sequence). The CDR3 bases are TGTGCCAGCAGACTTCAAGGGACAGTGAATCAGCCCCAGCATTTT. Its protein product is CASRLQGTVNQPQHF.

This clonotype was observed a few times. The chain joins TRBV4-1 to TRBJ2-5; 10 nucleotides line up with TRBD2. The J segment lost 4 bases and the V segment lost 1 base, leaving 12 bases of the junction unmatched. The germline V gene encodes CDR1 MGHRA and CDR2 YSYEKL. The CDR3 totals 18 residues. The CDR3 is CASSQASWGAGGVETQYF. The CDR3 bases are TGCGCCAGCAGCCAAGCCTCGTGGGGAGCGGGGGGGGTAGAGACCCAGTACTTC.

This clonotype showed up just a few times. The chain is built from TRBV11-3 and TRBJ1-1; a weak D match, TRBD1 (6 bases). From germline, CDR1 is SGHNT and CDR2 YENEEA. This CDR3 is 16 amino acids long. V shed 3 bases and J shed 3 bases, with 17 bases lying between them. In nucleotides, the CDR3 is TGTGCCAGCAGCTTTGACGGAAGAGGGGGAGACACTGAAGCTTTCTTT. It is translated as CASSFDGRGGDTEAFF.

This clonotype was observed a few times. J is TRBJ1-1 and V is TRBV29-1; D ambiguous. Deletions cut 8 bases from V and 2 bases from J, with 15 bases between. The length of the CDR3 is 13 residues. From germline, CDR1 is SQVTM and CDR2 ANQGSEA. The CDR3 sequence: CSPGWRNNTEAFF. The CDR3 DNA reads as TGCAGCCCTGGGTGGAGGAACAACACTGAAGCTTTCTTT.

This CDR3 reads CSARETPKGVINQPQHF. The CDR3 coding sequence is TGCAGTGCTAGAGAGACTCCAAAGGGGGTCATCAATCAGCCCCAGCATTTT. V gene TRBV20-1 combines with J gene TRBJ1-5; tentative D call: TRBD1 (6 bases). Per germline, CDR1 DFQATT and CDR2 SNEGSKA (reference sequence). The CDR3 consists of 17 residues. With 0 bases removed from V and 3 bases from J, the gap between germline ends came to 18 bases.

The rearrangement joins TRBV7-2 to TRBJ1-5, with 7 bases fitting TRBD1. The CDR3 runs to 15 residues. J gave up 9 bases and V 1 base, and 9 bases lay outside the gene matches. Germline V gene sequence: CDR1 SGHTA, CDR2 FQGNSA. The CDR3 spells CASSLGKQGSGPQHF. DNA for the CDR3: TGTGCCAGCAGCTTAGGGAAACAGGGGAGTGGGCCCCAGCATTTT.

This clonotype was counted only a few times. Here the CDR3 reads CSVDGGSGETQYF. CDR3 nucleotide sequence: TGCAGCGTCGACGGGGGGAGCGGAGAGACCCAGTACTTC. The V call is TRBV29-1, the J call TRBJ2-5; 7 positions agree with TRBD2. This CDR3 region has 13 residues. With V trimmed by 6 bases and J by 4 bases, 8 bases remained unmatched. Germline lookup yields CDR1 SQVTM and CDR2 ANQGSEA.

This clonotype was picked up many times. The chain recombines TRBV30 with TRBJ1-1, with 9 positions matching TRBD1. The CDR3 consists of 14 residues. Per germline, CDR1 GTSNPN and CDR2 SVGIG (reference sequence). Trimming took 2 bases from V and 4 from J; bases not matched to a gene: 5. Here the CDR3 reads CAWSKDRGITEAFF. In nucleotides, the CDR3 is TGTGCCTGGAGTAAGGACAGGGGTATCACTGAAGCTTTCTTT.

This clonotype occurred a few times. In nucleotides, the CDR3 is TGTGCCAGCAGTTACGGGGGGACAGAGAACACTGAAGCTTTCTTT. Translating it yields CASSYGGTENTEAFF. This sequence joins TRBV6-6 and TRBJ1-1; 7 nucleotides agree with TRBD1. Trimming at V came to 2 bases and at J to 1 base, leaving 4 bases not matched to a gene. CDR3 size: 15 residues. From germline, CDR1 is MNHNY and CDR2 SVGAGI (reference sequence).